What follows is one TCR beta chain and its context. Its cognate antigen has yet to be identified. No much larger clone exists at a distance of one base, and base qualities are not known. RNA was extracted using the RNeasy kit, and about 0.45 to 1 microgram was reverse transcribed with random hexamers. The immunoSEQ multiplex PCR assay, which covers 54 Vbeta and 13 Jbeta segments, was used to amplify TCR beta CDR3 regions. Bias from PCR amplification was corrected by using a synthetic template baseline for primer optimization and for computational correction. The original methods were these. Reads were annotated to V, D and J genes per IMGT and analyzed with immunoSEQ Analyzer, keeping only productive sequences. Clonality was calculated as one minus the Shannon entropy normalized by log2 of the number of productive unique sequences. For each patient and control, public and private clones were evaluated within the 100 most prevalent clones. Clones were defined as Susac-specific when absent from the healthy and MS cohorts, from 1052 published viral clones and from other ImmuneACCESS disease sequences. The public reads were quality trimmed at Q25 with fastp and then assembled into clones with MiXCR by TCRdb, keeping productive beta chains. Every entry covers one CDR3 protein and lists the most common genes and DNA from its rows. The V and J calls here are based on TCRdb, not the publication. The sample includes around 150,000 distinct CDR3 sequences, with around 95% observed a single time. The top ten constitute less than 0.085% of the sample.

These data originate in a study of CD8 T cells in Susac syndrome (dated by TCRdb to between 2018 and 2021). The study in broad terms: Among the sequenced Susac syndrome patients, over five had clinically active disease and about eight were in clinical remission. Repertoire sequencing was used to test whether CD8+ T cell activation and differentiation in Susac syndrome was antigen driven. Susac syndrome patients were therapy-naive, on corticosteroids (some also receiving IVIg), or on IVIg alone at blood withdrawal.

Peripheral blood CD8+ and CD4+ T cells from healthy donors, Susac syndrome patients and multiple sclerosis patients were profiled using high-throughput TCR beta sequencing. The Susac syndrome patients fulfilled recently defined diagnostic criteria for either definite or probable disease. Bulk CD8+ and CD4+ T cells were purified magnetically by negative isolation, whereas CD8+ TEMRA cells were enriched by FACS. Blood was drawn into EDTA tubes, processed within 24 hours, and PBMCs were isolated by density gradient centrifugation. PBMCs intended for TCR sequencing were frozen in liquid nitrogen and were later thawed in a 37 degrees C water bath. Purity of sorted or isolated CD4+, CD8+ and CD8+ TEMRA cells was at least 90%. The germline V end is reduced by 3 bases and the J end by 4 bases; junction bases left unmatched: 13. Based on the germline V gene (reference sequence), the CDR1 and CDR2 sequences are DFQATT and SNEGSKA. Counted from cysteine to phenylalanine, this CDR3 has 16 amino acids. Of all the DNA, just the CDR3 is kept, 48 bases in frame from base 1.

Results and caveats for the whole study, not just this receptor: The TCR sequencing and HLA analysis was acknowledged to have included a relatively small number of individuals. No clonal expansion was detected in the CD4+ T cell repertoire of Susac syndrome patients.

The specimen sequenced was CD4+ T cells from PBMCs. In this chain, TRBV20-1 is recombined with TRBJ2-3; TRBD1 lines up with 7 middle nucleotides. The origin of this receptor is a human donor with Susac syndrome. The base sequence is TGCAGTGCTAGGAGGACAGGCGACGGTTCGGCAGATACGCAGTATTTT. Its protein reads: CSARRTGDGSADTQYF.